The present T cell receptor (beta chain) was sequenced within a study of T-cell memory formation after mild COVID-19 (dated by TCRdb to the early 2020s). About the study as a whole: TCR sequence clusters from the two donors were found to be largely donor specific. In a couple of donors, T-cell clones that expanded and contracted after mild COVID-19 were followed by sequencing TCRalpha and TCRbeta repertoires longitudinally. Two young, previously healthy adult volunteers, one female and one male, were included in the cohort.

V loses 3 bases, J loses 0 bases, and the germline ends lie 9 bases apart. The germline V gene (reference sequence) supplies CDR1 PRHDT and CDR2 FYEKMQ. From the cysteine through the phenylalanine, the CDR3 covers 14 amino acids. Solely the CDR3 DNA is kept, with 42 bases framed from the first base. Only one count was recorded for this clonotype. This receptor's antigen is unknown. No base-level quality is on record; no much larger clone is a single base apart. A lone read gives weak evidence. The paper as a whole reports these results and caveats: Contracting CD4+ clones appeared mostly in the CM and EM memory subsets, whereas CD8+ clones were enriched in EMRA. Some responding clones were detected in pre-infection memory, which suggested that pre-existing cross-reactive memory T cells had joined the SARS-CoV-2 response. Whether the second-wave clones peaking on day 37 were SARS-CoV-2 specific was not confirmed. The study covered only a couple of mild cases, and larger cohorts including severe cases with pre-infection samples were considered necessary. From day 15 to 85, contracting clones showed balanced CD4/CD8 phenotypes, whereas a second wave of clones that expanded from day 15 to 37 leaned towards CD4+.

The reads were generated on an Illumina NovaSeq 6000. TCRalpha and TCRbeta cDNA libraries were built by 5'RACE with constant-segment primers, adding sample barcodes and unique molecular identifiers. RNA was extracted from every sample with Trizol reagent. Library amplification was performed in two PCR steps, and a second sample barcode and Illumina TruSeq adapters were introduced in the second step. The libraries were sequenced on an Illumina NovaSeq using 2 x 150 bp paired-end reads. The authors' analysis ran thus. With migec v1.2.7, reads were demultiplexed and then collapsed into UMI-guided consensus sequences. With mixcr v2.1.11, UMI consensuses were aligned to TRA and TRB V and J templates and assembled into clonotypes. A clonotype was counted as expanded or contracted only if both edgeR and NoisET called the change significant, with noise models trained on biological replicates. edgeR calls used a false discovery rate-adjusted p below 0.01 and a log2 fold-change threshold of 1. As an exploratory analysis of dynamics, max-normalized trajectories of the 1000 most abundant clonotypes were examined by PCA with hierarchical clustering. Separately sequenced CD4+ and CD8+ repertoires were used to assign a CD4 or CD8 phenotype to each responding clone. TCRdb redid the processing of the public reads, applying fastp at Q25 and MiXCR, and retained in-frame beta chains. Identical CDR3 proteins give one entry, which carries the most common genes and DNA. Clone size and V and J calls follow TCRdb, not the original study. This sample has about 430,000 distinct CDR3 sequences in its table, and 15% to 20% of those were observed once. The ten largest account for around a fifth of the sample.

Ficoll-Paque density gradient centrifugation was used to isolate PBMCs. The rearranged chain carries TRBV13 and TRBJ2-7; confidence is insufficient to name the D gene. Source material: PBMCs or a T cell subset sorted from them (not recorded which). This receptor was taken from a man younger than 35 who had mild COVID-19 (a few samples of this study predate the infection). The sample titles of this study are shuffled in the database, so cell type and time point are left out; the donor was told from shared clones. At the DNA level, the sequence is TGTGCCAGCAGCTTGACAATGAGCTCCTACGAGCAGTACTTC. Its product reads: CASSLTMSSYEQYF.